Each of the 24 T cell receptor beta chains below was sequenced from the same sample in a study of OX40 agonist ivuxolimab in advanced cancers. Only in-frame clones appear in the TCRdb table, and some are missing; sequencing was by immunoSEQ multiplex PCR. The sample records some 50,000 clones, around 89% being singletons. This sample comprised CD4+ or CD8+ T cells sorted from blood, obtained in a trial of the OX40 agonist ivuxolimab. The receptors originated from an adult with an advanced solid tumor such as melanoma, head and neck, liver or kidney cancer.

This clone was counted a single time. The rearrangement joins TRBV10-3 to TRBJ2-7; a possible D gene is TRBD1 (5 bases). This CDR3 is 16 amino acids long. The ends were cut back, 1 base at V and 2 bases at J, with 15 bases in the middle. The germline CDR1 and CDR2 sequences are ENHRY and SYGVKD. CDR3 amino acids: CAISEFELDRTYEQYF. CDR3 coding DNA: TGTGCCATCAGTGAGTTTGAACTTGACAGAACCTACGAGCAGTACTTC.

V gene TRBV27 combines with J gene TRBJ1-1, with D possibly matching TRBD1 (5 bases). Trimming took off 8 bases at V and 11 bases at J, with 21 bases between the two ends. Germline CDR1 reads MNHEY; CDR2 reads SMNVEV (reference sequence). The CDR3 is 13 residues long. The CDR3 DNA is TGTGCCAGCGCCTCTGTGGGGCCTGGGGGGGCTTTCTTT. Its protein product is CASASVGPGGAFF.

J is TRBJ2-7 and V is TRBV9; TRBD1 might be the D (6 bases). Per the germline V gene, CDR1 is SGDLS and CDR2 is YYNGEE. V was pared by 1 base and J by 6 bases, with 20 bases between. The CDR3 runs 16 residues. This CDR3 is CASSVPHRDKIGEQYF. In DNA form, the CDR3 reads TGTGCCAGCAGCGTACCCCACCGGGACAAAATAGGCGAGCAGTACTTC.

The chain employs TRBV7-9 and TRBJ2-3; D ambiguous. The CDR3 spans 13 residues. The V gene lost 3 bases and the J gene lost 4 bases, with 8 bases spanning the gap. Germline V gene lookup returns CDR1 SEHNR and CDR2 FQNEAQ (reference sequence). The CDR3 region is CASSFYGADTQYF. In DNA, the CDR3 is TGTGCCAGCAGCTTCTATGGGGCAGATACGCAGTATTTT.

Here the CDR3 DNA reads TGTGCCAACCAGAGGGGTCCAAGCCAAGAGACCCAGTACTTC. This codes for CANQRGPSQETQYF. This rearrangement joins TRBV2 to TRBJ2-5; D is tentatively TRBD1 or TRBD2 (5 bases each). Trimming removed 10 bases from V and 1 base from J, with 16 bases in between. CDR3 size: 14 residues. CDR1 and CDR2 (germline): SNHLY, FYNNEI. The whole variable domain, filled in from reference TRBV2 and TRBJ2-5, reads EPEVTQTPSHQVTQMGQEVILRCVPISNHLYFYWYRQILGQKVEFLVSFYNNEISEKSEIFDDQFSVERPDGSNFTLKIRSTKLEDSAMYFCANQRGPSQETQYFGPGTRLLVL.

In this sample, this clone turned up once. J is TRBJ2-6 and V is TRBV4-2; 8 nucleotides align to TRBD2. CDR3 size: 16 residues. The junction had 5 bases not matched to a gene; V was cut back by 7 bases and J by 0 bases. Per the germline V gene, CDR1 is LGHNA and CDR2 is YNFKEQ. CDR3 sequence: CASTGLESSGANVLTF. CDR3 nucleotide sequence: TGTGCCAGCACGGGACTAGAATCCTCTGGGGCCAACGTCCTGACTTTC.

The V and J genes are TRBV23-1 and TRBJ2-2; TRBD2 aligns across 7 bases. TRBV23-1 is recorded as an ORF, its role being uncertain. The CDR3 has 20 residues. After removal of 0 bases from V and 0 bases from J, the junction contained 13 bases not matched to a gene. The CDR3 spells CASSQSDEGGGGPNTGELFF. DNA for the CDR3: TGCGCCAGCAGTCAATCGGATGAGGGCGGGGGAGGCCCGAACACCGGGGAGCTGTTTTTT.

The CDR3 is CASSLTGGGEAFF. The CDR3 nucleotides read TGTGCCAGCAGCTTAACAGGCGGAGGAGAAGCTTTCTTT. The chain carries TRBV7-3 and TRBJ1-1; unclear D gene. The V end was cut by 0 bases, the J end by 8 bases, with 10 bases between. There are 13 residues in the CDR3. Germline V CDR1 and CDR2: SGHTA, FQGTGA.

The V gene is TRBV7-3, the J gene TRBJ1-3, with D possibly TRBD1 on 5 matching bases. The V end was cut by 5 bases, the J end by 1 base, with 6 bases between. This CDR3 contains 13 residues. CDR1 is SGHTA, CDR2 FQGTGA, per germline. CDR3 amino acids: CASSPGSGNTIYF. The CDR3 region has the DNA TGTGCCAGCAGCCCAGGGTCTGGAAACACCATATATTTT.

This rearrangement joins TRBV5-1 to TRBJ2-1; 10 positions match TRBD2. There are 16 residues in the CDR3. V was clipped by 4 bases and J by 10 bases; unmatched bases: 14. Germline V gene data show CDR1 as SGHRS and CDR2 as YFSETQ. CDR3 DNA: TGCGCCAGCAGCGAGGGCCCTAGCGGGAGAAATGGCGAGCAGTTCTTC. This encodes CASSEGPSGRNGEQFF.

The J gene is TRBJ1-1, the V gene TRBV28; D possibly corresponds to TRBD1 (5 bases). Trimming left V 5 bases short and J 4 bases short, with 14 bases between. Per germline, CDR1 MDHEN and CDR2 SYDVKM. CDR3 length equals 14 residues. The CDR3 region has the DNA TGTGCCAGCAGTAATCGAGGGGCGAGCACTGAAGCTTTCTTT. It translates to CASSNRGASTEAFF.

The sample holds one count of this clone. The rearrangement links TRBV4-2 to TRBJ2-3; D uncertain. The CDR3 extends over 16 amino acids. V was cut by 0 bases and J by 5 bases, with 15 bases left in between. Germline CDR1 reads LGHNA; CDR2 reads YNFKEQ. This CDR3 reads CASSQDTPRSGDTQYF. CDR3 nucleotides: TGTGCCAGCAGCCAAGATACCCCACGTTCGGGAGATACGCAGTATTTT.

This chain joins TRBV4-2 and TRBJ2-2; TRBD2 is a possible D gene (6 bases). The CDR3 contains 16 residues. The ends were cut back, 2 bases at V and 4 bases at J, with 14 bases in the middle. Germline lookup yields CDR1 LGHNA and CDR2 YNFKEQ. CDR3 in amino acids: CASSQYIVGGTGELFF. For the CDR3, the DNA is TGTGCCAGCAGCCAATATATCGTGGGAGGCACCGGGGAGCTGTTTTTT.

This chain links TRBV5-1 with TRBJ2-4; D is unresolved. The length of the CDR3 is 14 residues. Germline CDR1 SGHRS, CDR2 YFSETQ. V was clipped by 2 bases and J by 0 bases, with 6 bases between them. The CDR3 region is CASSLSVAKNIQYF. Here the CDR3 DNA reads TGCGCCAGCAGCTTATCAGTAGCCAAAAACATTCAGTACTTC. Combining the CDR3 with reference TRBV5-1 and TRBJ2-4 gives the whole variable domain KAGVTQTPRYLIKTRGQQVTLSCSPISGHRSVSWYQQTPGQGLQFLFEYFSETQRNKGNFPGRFSGRQFSNSRSEMNVSTLELGDSALYLCASSLSVAKNIQYFGAGTRLSVL.

The rearrangement uses TRBV5-4 and TRBJ2-3; D gene ambiguous. Germline loops: CDR1 SGHNT, CDR2 YYREEE (reference sequence). The length of the CDR3 is 14 residues. The germline V and J ends were trimmed by 1 base and 4 bases, with 10 bases remaining between them. The CDR3 DNA is TGTGCCAGCAGCTTGATGTCAGGCGCAGATACGCAGTATTTT. Protein: CASSLMSGADTQYF.

CDR3 sequence reads: CASSDSRRQNQPQHF. The CDR3 DNA reads TGTGCCAGCAGTGACTCCAGGCGACAAAATCAGCCCCAGCATTTT. The rearrangement links TRBV25-1 to TRBJ1-5; no clear D gene. The CDR3 totals 15 residues. Germline V lookup: CDR1 MGHDK, CDR2 SYGVNS. Between the trimmed V and J ends, which lost 3 bases and 4 bases, there was a span of 13 bases.

This chain uses TRBV7-2 with TRBJ2-1; 9 bases are shared with TRBD2. This CDR3 contains 15 residues. The germline V gene encodes CDR1 SGHTA and CDR2 FQGNSA. V lost 5 bases to trimming and J lost 2 bases; unmatched junction nucleotides: 4. CDR3 sequence: CASSLSGSTYNEQFF. The CDR3 bases are TGTGCCAGCAGCCTTAGCGGGAGCACCTACAATGAGCAGTTCTTC.

The chain couples TRBV7-9 to TRBJ1-2, with unresolved D. The CDR3 is 16 residues long. Deletions cut 1 base from V and 0 bases from J, with 12 bases between. CDR1 is SEHNR and CDR2 is FQNEAQ in the germline V gene (reference sequence). CDR3 sequence reads: CASSLGQATTNYGYTF. The DNA for the CDR3 is TGTGCCAGCAGCTTAGGGCAGGCAACCACTAACTATGGCTACACCTTC.

The rearrangement links TRBV5-5 to TRBJ2-7; D possibly corresponds to TRBD1 (6 bases). This CDR3 region has 13 residues. Germline assignment: CDR1 SGHKS and CDR2 YYEKEE (reference sequence). The V gene lost 6 bases and the J gene lost 0 bases, with 10 bases spanning the gap. CDR3 in DNA: TGTGCCAGCACTACGGACAGCTCCTACGAGCAGTACTTC. The encoded protein is CASTTDSSYEQYF.

The rearrangement uses TRBV4-3 and TRBJ2-3, with 9 positions matching TRBD1. Germline CDR1 is LGHNA and CDR2 is YSLEER. This CDR3 region has 16 residues. V lost 1 base and J lost 5; bases outside the gene matches: 7. The CDR3 DNA is TGCGCCAGCAGCCAAGTTACAGGGACAGGGAAAGATACGCAGTATTTT. Translation gives CASSQVTGTGKDTQYF.

The chain carries TRBV18 and TRBJ2-7, with TRBD1 matching 9 bases. Germline CDR1 KGHSH, CDR2 LQKENI. The length of the CDR3 is 15 residues. With 2 bases clipped from V and 6 bases from J, the junction kept 8 bases outside the gene matches. The CDR3 spells CASSPSRDRVLEQYF. The CDR3 DNA reads TGTGCCAGCTCACCATCCCGGGACAGGGTTCTCGAGCAGTACTTC.

The J gene is TRBJ2-1, the V gene TRBV27; weak D call: TRBD2 (6 bases). The CDR3 loop spans 13 amino acids. Germline CDR1 MNHEY, CDR2 SMNVEV (reference sequence). The V end was cut by 3 bases, the J end by 12 bases, with 15 bases between. Here the CDR3 reads CASSFSREWVQFF. The CDR3 DNA reads as TGTGCCAGCAGTTTTTCCCGGGAGTGGGTGCAGTTCTTC.

This chain uses TRBV29-1 with TRBJ2-3; 8 nucleotides align to TRBD1. Germline CDR1 is SQVTM and CDR2 is ANQGSEA. CDR3 length: 15 amino acids. The junction had 9 bases not matched to a gene; V was cut back by 4 bases and J by 3 bases. CDR3 sequence reads: CSVAGTGWGTDTQYF. DNA of the CDR3: TGCAGCGTTGCCGGGACAGGATGGGGAACAGATACGCAGTATTTT.

This chain connects TRBV25-1 to TRBJ1-4; 7 bases are shared with TRBD1. Trimming took 6 bases from V and 0 from J; bases not matched to a gene: 10. Germline values: CDR1 MGHDK, CDR2 SYGVNS. The CDR3 runs 17 residues. CDR3: CASSGTELPSTNEKLFF. The CDR3 bases are TGTGCCAGCAGCGGGACAGAGCTACCATCAACTAATGAAAAACTGTTTTTT.